The present T cell receptor beta chain was sequenced within a study of T cell responses to AZD1222 COVID-19 vaccine. Study findings and constraints: Clonal diversity may have been underestimated in mostly white British donors. At baseline, seropositivity was found in only a handful of AZD1222 recipients.

As to this clone: Its antigen remains unknown.

Germline lookup yields CDR1 SQVTM and CDR2 ANQGSEA. This CDR3 region has 13 residues. Between the trimmed V and J ends, which lost 2 bases and 2 bases, there was a span of 9 bases. TCRdb's copy holds only in-frame clones and misses some; the assay was immunoSEQ multiplex PCR. The table includes 77,000 or so clones, approximately 89% detected once. V is TRBV29-1 and J is TRBJ1-1; perhaps TRBD1 as D (5 bases). The material sequenced was peripheral blood, taken 28 days after the second AZD1222 dose. This sequence was found in an adult who received the AZD1222 COVID-19 vaccine. The CDR3 sequence: CSVEKGTNTEAFF. CDR3 nucleotides: TGCAGCGTTGAAAAGGGGACCAACACTGAAGCTTTCTTT.